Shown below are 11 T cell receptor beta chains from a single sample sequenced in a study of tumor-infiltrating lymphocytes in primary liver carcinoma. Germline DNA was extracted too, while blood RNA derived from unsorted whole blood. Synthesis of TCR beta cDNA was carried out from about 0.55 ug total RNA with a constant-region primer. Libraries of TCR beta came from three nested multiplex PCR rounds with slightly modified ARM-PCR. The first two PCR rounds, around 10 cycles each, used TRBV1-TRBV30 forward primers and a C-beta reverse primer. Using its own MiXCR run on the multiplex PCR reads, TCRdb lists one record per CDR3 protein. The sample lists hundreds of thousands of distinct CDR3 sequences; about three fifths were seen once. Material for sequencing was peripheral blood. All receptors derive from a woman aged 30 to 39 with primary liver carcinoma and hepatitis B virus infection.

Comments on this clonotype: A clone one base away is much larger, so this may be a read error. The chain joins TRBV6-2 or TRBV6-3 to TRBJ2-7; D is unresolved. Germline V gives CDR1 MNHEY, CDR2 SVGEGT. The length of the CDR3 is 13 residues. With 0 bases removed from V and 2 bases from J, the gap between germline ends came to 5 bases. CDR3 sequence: CASSYSSAYEQYF. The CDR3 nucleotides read TGTGCCAGCAGTTACTCGAGCGCCTACGAGCAGTACTTC.

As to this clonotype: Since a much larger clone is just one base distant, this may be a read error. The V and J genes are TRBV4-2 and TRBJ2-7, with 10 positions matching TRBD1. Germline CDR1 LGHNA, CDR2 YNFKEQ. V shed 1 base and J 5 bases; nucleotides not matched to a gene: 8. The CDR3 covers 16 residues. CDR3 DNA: TGTGCCAGCAGCCAAGCTTCGGGACAGGGGAACCACGAGCAGTACTTC. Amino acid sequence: CASSQASGQGNHEQYF.

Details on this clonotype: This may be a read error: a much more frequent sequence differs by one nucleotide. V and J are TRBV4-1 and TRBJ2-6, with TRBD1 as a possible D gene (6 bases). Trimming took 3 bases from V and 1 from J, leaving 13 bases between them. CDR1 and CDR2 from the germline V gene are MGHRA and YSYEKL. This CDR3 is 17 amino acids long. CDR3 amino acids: CASSHAGTSSGANVLTF. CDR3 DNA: TGCGCCAGCAGCCACGCCGGGACATCATCTGGGGCCAACGTCCTGACTTTC.

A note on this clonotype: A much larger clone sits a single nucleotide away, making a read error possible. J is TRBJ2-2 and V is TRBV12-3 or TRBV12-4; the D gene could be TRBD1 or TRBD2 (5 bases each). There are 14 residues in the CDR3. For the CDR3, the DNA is TGTGACAGCAGTTATGGGGGGAACACCGGGGAGCTGTTTTTT. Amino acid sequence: CDSSYGGNTGELFF.

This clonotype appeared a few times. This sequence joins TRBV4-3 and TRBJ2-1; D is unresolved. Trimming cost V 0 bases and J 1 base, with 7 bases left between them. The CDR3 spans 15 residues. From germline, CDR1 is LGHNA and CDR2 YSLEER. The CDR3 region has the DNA TGCGCCAGCAGCCAAGATGCTGGTTCCTACAATGAGCAGTTCTTC. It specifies CASSQDAGSYNEQFF.

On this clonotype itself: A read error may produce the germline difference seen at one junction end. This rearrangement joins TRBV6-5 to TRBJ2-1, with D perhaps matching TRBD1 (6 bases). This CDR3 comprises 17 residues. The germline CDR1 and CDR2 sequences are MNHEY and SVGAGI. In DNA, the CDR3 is TGTGCCATCAGTTACTCGAAAGGGAAAGGGGGAGAGGATGAGCAGTTCTTC. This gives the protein CAISYSKGKGGEDEQFF.

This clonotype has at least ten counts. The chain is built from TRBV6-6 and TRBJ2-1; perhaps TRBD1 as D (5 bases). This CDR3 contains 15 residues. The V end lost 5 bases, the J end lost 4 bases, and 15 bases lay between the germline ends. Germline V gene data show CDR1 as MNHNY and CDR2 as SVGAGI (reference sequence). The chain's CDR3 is CASSEDRSHYNEQFF. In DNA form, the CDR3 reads TGTGCCAGCAGTGAAGACAGATCCCATTACAATGAGCAGTTCTTC.

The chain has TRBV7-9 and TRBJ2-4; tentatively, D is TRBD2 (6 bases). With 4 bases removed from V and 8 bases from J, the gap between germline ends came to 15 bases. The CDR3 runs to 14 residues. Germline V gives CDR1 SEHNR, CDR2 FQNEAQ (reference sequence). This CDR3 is CASSYPGGEDIQYF. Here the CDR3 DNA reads TGTGCCAGCAGCTACCCCGGGGGTGAGGACATTCAGTACTTC. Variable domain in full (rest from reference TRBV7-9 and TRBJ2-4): DTGVSQNPRHKITKRGQNVTFRCDPISEHNRLYWYRQTLGQGPEFLTYFQNEAQLEKSRLLSDRFSAERPKGSFSTLEIQRTEQGDSAMYLCASSYPGGEDIQYFGAGTRLSVL.

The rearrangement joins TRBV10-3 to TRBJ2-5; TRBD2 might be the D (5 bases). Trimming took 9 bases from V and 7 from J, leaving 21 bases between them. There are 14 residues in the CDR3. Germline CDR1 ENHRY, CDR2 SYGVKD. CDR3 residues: CAISSTSNEATQYF. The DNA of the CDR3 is TGTGCCATAAGCTCAACTAGTAATGAAGCGACCCAGTACTTC.

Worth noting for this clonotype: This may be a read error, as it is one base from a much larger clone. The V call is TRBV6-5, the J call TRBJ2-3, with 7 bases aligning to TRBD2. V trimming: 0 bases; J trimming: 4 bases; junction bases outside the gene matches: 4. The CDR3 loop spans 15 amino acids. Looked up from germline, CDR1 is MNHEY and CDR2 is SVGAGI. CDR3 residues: CASSYSWGGADTQYF. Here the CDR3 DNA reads TGTGCCAGCAGTTACTCGTGGGGGGGGGCAGATACGCAGTATTTT.

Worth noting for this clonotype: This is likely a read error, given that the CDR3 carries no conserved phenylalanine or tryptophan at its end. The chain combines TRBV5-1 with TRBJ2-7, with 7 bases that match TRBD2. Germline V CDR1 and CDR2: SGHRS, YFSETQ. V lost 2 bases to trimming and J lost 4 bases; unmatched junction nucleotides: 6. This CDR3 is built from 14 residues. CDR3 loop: CASSFASGLYEQYS. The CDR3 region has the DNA TGCGCCAGCAGCTTTGCTAGCGGACTTTACGAGCAGTACTCC.